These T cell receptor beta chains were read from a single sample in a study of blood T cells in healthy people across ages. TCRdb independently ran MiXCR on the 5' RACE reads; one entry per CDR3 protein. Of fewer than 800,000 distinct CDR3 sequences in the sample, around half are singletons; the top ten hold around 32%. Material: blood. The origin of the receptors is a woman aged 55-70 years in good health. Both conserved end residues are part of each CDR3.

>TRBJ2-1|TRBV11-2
CASSPGGLAPHWFF
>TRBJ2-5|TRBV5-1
CASSLDGVIQETQYF
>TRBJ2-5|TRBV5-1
CASSLETKGGGWETQYF
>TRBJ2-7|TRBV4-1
CASSQTRFLNEQYF
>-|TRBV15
CATSRDRSKADEQYF
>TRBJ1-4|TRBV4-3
CASRAEANEKLFF
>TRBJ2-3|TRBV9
CASSRSHPRDRGSSDTQYF
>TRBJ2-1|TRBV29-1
CSGVGFNEQFF
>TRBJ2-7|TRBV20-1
CSAQTSDEQYF
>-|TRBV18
CASSPNRPDYNEQYF
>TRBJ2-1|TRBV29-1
CSVVGGTSGYHNEQFF
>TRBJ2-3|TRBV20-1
CRARPAGSATDTQYF
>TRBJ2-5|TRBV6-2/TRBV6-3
CASSYPPRLGPVPQYF
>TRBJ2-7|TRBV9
CASSIAGGNYEQYF
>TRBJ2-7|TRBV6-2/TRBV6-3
CASSNPGRFAYEQYF
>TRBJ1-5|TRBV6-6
CASSTTGGQPQHF
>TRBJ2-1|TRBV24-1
CATSDSYSNEQFF
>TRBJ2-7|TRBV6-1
CASSEPTVSSYEQYF
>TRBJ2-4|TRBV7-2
CASSLGPTVDLAKNIQYF
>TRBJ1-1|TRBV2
CASSPQTGRGLDIAEAFF
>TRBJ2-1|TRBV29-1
CSVEGWVGGSRHNEQFF
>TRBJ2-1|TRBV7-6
CASSFPWASGPLPPYNEQFF
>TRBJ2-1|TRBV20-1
CSATSPSGSYNEQFF
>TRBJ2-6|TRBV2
CASRQGSGANVLTF
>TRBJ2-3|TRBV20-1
CSAPGPTSGSDTQYF
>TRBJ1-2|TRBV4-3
CASSQGTATHGYTF
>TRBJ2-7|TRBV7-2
CASRISGTISYEQYF
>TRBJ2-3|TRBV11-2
CASSLEGAGADTQYF